This T cell receptor (beta chain) emerged from a study of T cell responses to AZD1222 COVID-19 vaccine. Study-level information: Second-dose schedules of about 4 or about 12 weeks were combined. Study-level results: Reports indicate that nearly half of spike-specific TCRs are directed at unmutated variant regions.

To note about this clone: No antigen is known for it.

Produced via immunoSEQ multiplex PCR; TCRdb's table is partial and in-frame only. The sample gives around 94,000 clones, roughly nine tenths of which show up once; less than 6% is in the top ten. V lost 0 bases and J 1 base, leaving 6 bases between the germline ends. The CDR3 loop spans 14 amino acids. Germline V gives CDR1 MGHRA, CDR2 YSYEKL. The V and J genes are TRBV4-1 and TRBJ1-2, with a tentative D call TRBD1 (5 bases). Source: peripheral blood, taken on day 0 of AZD1222 vaccination. The receptor was isolated from an adult in good health. As DNA, the CDR3 is TGCGCCAGCAGCCAAGACCAGGGTAACTATGGCTACACCTTC. It encodes CASSQDQGNYGYTF.